This TCR beta chain appears in the sequencing data of a study of blood T cell repertoires in COVID-19. Some clones are missing from TCRdb's copy, which holds only in-frame ones; the method was immunoSEQ multiplex PCR. The sample records fewer than 400,000 clones, approximately 90% being singletons. The clonotype was recovered from a woman aged 25 to 39 who had been exposed to COVID-19. The specimen sequenced was PBMCs or T cells enriched from blood (not recorded which).

The CDR3 reads CASSLGGGLQETQYF. In DNA, the CDR3 is TGTGCCAGCAGCCTGGGGGGTGGCCTCCAAGAGACCCAGTACTTC. This chain links TRBV11-2 with TRBJ2-5, with a weak D call TRBD2 (6 bases). The CDR3 has 15 amino acids. Germline CDR1 reads SGHAT; CDR2 reads FQNNGV. V shed 5 bases and J shed 1 base, with 14 bases lying between them.